These T cell receptor beta chains were read from a single sample in a study of OX40 agonist ivuxolimab in advanced cancers. Sequencing was performed with immunoSEQ multiplex PCR; in TCRdb, only in-frame clones are kept and a portion is missing. The sample gives 75,000 to 90,000 clones, more than 75% of which show up once; roughly 1.5% is in the top ten. Sequencing was performed on CD4+ or CD8+ T cells sorted from blood, taken in a trial of the OX40 agonist ivuxolimab. The source of these receptors is an adult with an advanced solid tumor such as melanoma, head and neck, liver or kidney cancer. Each CDR3 is given with its conserved first and last residue. Some rows mark clone size as missing; the rest say once, few, many or name a class of expanded clone.

>TRBV7-2|few|TRBJ2-1
CASSVTSRDVYNEQFF
>TRBV29-1|-|TRBJ2-3
CSAEGDSPDTQYF
>TRBV6-5|-|TRBJ1-2
CASSYTNWGPDGYTF
>TRBV30|once|TRBJ2-7
CAWSVPGVPAQYF
>TRBV6-5|-|TRBJ1-4
CASSTNSPTNEKLFF
>TRBV18|few|TRBJ2-2
CASSPPGTSNTGELFF
>TRBV11-2|-|TRBJ2-7
CASSLGTGAYF
>TRBV18|-|TRBJ2-3
CASSSGVTGTDTQYF
>TRBV18|-|TRBJ1-6
CASSKTGVRNSPLHF
>TRBV10-1|-|TRBJ2-7
CAMPSPAYEQYF
>TRBV10-2|few|TRBJ2-3
CASSESAGGAGADTQYF
>TRBV7-6|-|TRBJ2-1
CASSSEPASEQFF
>TRBV30|many|TRBJ2-1
CAWSRGGGDNEQFF
>TRBV5-1|-|TRBJ2-5
CASSLGGGETQYF
>TRBV6-5|-|TRBJ2-7
CASSLQPSGTGEQYF
>TRBV4-1|-|TRBJ1-2
CASSQDARVGRGGYTF
>TRBV29-1|-|TRBJ1-1
CSVRQGTEAFF
>TRBV28|-|TRBJ1-4
CASSLSDRVAEKLFF
>TRBV6-5|-|TRBJ2-7
CASTPSGGYEQYF
>TRBV27|-|TRBJ1-2
CASSPRGGPNYGYTF
>TRBV5-4|once|TRBJ1-2
CASSPSDYGYTF
>TRBV5-1|-|TRBJ1-1
CASSPDRGHTEAFF
>TRBV5-4|-|TRBJ2-3
CASSVEPDTQYF
>TRBV5-1|-|TRBJ2-5
CASSLASGGGETQYF
>TRBV19|-|TRBJ2-7
CASSGLGAYEQYF
>TRBV5-4|-|TRBJ2-5
CASTPQVGQETQYF
>TRBV27|-|TRBJ1-2
CASSSDYRAHGYTF
>TRBV10-2|-|TRBJ2-7
CASSESLSGGEQYF
>TRBV19|-|TRBJ1-6
CASSTDSYRSPLHF
>TRBV7-8|-|TRBJ1-5
CASSLAVSSNQPQHF
>TRBV5-6|-|TRBJ1-1
CASSFGPPKDTEAFF
>TRBV5-6|many|TRBJ2-1
CASSSGANPFHEQFF
>TRBV5-1|-|TRBJ1-4
CASSLGEGVVEKLFF
>TRBV7-6|-|TRBJ2-1
CASSSQGPSGGYNEQFF
>TRBV4-2|-|TRBJ1-2
CASSQGSGTGKNYGYTF
>TRBV7-2|-|TRBJ1-5
CASRKTGTGVQPQHF
>TRBV6-5|-|TRBJ1-5
CASSYTGDTHQPQHF
>TRBV7-6|once|TRBJ2-7
CASSRGDYEQYF
>TRBV5-6|-|TRBJ2-1
CASRYHNEQFF
>TRBV15|-|TRBJ2-7
CATSRRGLGNFNYEQYF
>TRBV5-1|once|TRBJ2-7
CASRWRGDTYEQYF
>TRBV7-9|-|TRBJ2-7
CASSPAWGGLSYEQYF
>TRBV27|-|TRBJ1-3
CASSLSDTGETIYF
>TRBV7-8|few|TRBJ2-7
CASSSSPFSYEQYF
>TRBV5-4|-|TRBJ1-2
CASSRGGQGGYGYTF
>TRBV11-2|-|TRBJ2-5
CASSLGQVWETQYF
>TRBV5-5|-|TRBJ1-6
CASSFRDSFNSPLHF
>TRBV7-3|few|TRBJ1-5
CASSTGPNQPQHF